This TCR beta chain appears in the sequencing data of a study of blood T cell repertoires in COVID-19 (dated by TCRdb to the early 2020s). Broadly, across the study: Samples from collaborators originated in the United States, Italy and Spain and spanned both the acute and convalescent phases of COVID-19. The prospective study material was composed of cDNA or gDNA derived from T cells, B-cell-depleted T cells, or PBMCs. Subjects who had been exposed to COVID-19, were actively infected with it, or had recovered from it provided the deeply sampled blood TCRbeta repertoires that made up the dataset. The repertoires were released in a freely available public database meant as a resource for research on the immune response to SARS-CoV-2. The samples were drawn from two sources: the first 160 participants of the ongoing ImmuneRACE study, and 950 to 1,500 subjects contributed by 6 global collaborators. Sample metadata almost always included a de-identified subject ID, COVID-19 status, age in years and sex. Where HLA class I and class II types were available, the types were taken from metadata supplied by the sample provider, not from assay-based typing. The full study reports these points: Clinical and demographic metadata were provided uncurated, with the amount varying by source and participant.

Taken from the germline V gene, the CDR1 and CDR2 loops are SGHVS and FQNEAQ. The germline V and J ends show losses of 3 bases and 0 bases respectively, and no gene match explains 6 bases of the junction. Counted from cysteine to phenylalanine, this CDR3 has 16 amino acids. The CDR3 DNA has 48 bases and is translated from base 1. On this clone: The specificity of this receptor is unknown. There are no base qualities to consult, and no much larger clone falls within one base.

The immunoSEQ Assay, a bias-controlled multiplex PCR, was used to amplify TCRbeta CDR3 regions from genomic DNA. The original methods were these. Nucleated cell counts per sample were estimated from amplification of reference gene primers within the assay. To quantify the absolute abundance of each unique TCRbeta CDR3 rearrangement, sequence reads were collapsed and filtered. For each sample, productive Simpson clonality was calculated by taking the square root of Simpson's diversity index across productive rearrangements. Drawn from immuneACCESS, this table holds only the in-frame rearrangements with V and J called that TCRdb kept. Clones are partly lost; checked studies trace under half to an unresolved V gene and leave the rest unexplained. The V and J calls and clone size were taken over from that table, and D and trimming were inferred from the DNA. Present in this sample are 230,000 or so clones, about 80% of which were seen just once. The top ten hold around 4% of the sample.

Whole blood was collected in K2EDTA tubes by collaborating institutions according to the institutions' own protocols. For TCRbeta analysis, collaborators shipped samples as frozen whole blood, isolated PBMCs, or DNA extracted from either of those sample types. The material sequenced was peripheral blood. This TCR came from a middle-aged man with active or convalescent COVID-19. Recombination connected TRBV7-8 to TRBJ2-3; 7 central nucleotides agree with TRBD1. Here the CDR3 is given as CASSLYRGVSTDTQYF. The nucleotide sequence is given as TGTGCCAGCAGCTTGTACAGGGGCGTGAGCACAGATACGCAGTATTTT.